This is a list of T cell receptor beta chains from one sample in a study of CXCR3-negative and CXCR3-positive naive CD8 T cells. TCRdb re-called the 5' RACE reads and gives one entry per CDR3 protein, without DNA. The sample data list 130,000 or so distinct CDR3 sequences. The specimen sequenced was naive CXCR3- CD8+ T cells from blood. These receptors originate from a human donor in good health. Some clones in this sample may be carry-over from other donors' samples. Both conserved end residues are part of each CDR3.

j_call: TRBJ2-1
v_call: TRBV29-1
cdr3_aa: CSVEDGGSNEQFF

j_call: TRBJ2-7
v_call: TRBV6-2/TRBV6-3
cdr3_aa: CASSYPPAAGGNYEQYF

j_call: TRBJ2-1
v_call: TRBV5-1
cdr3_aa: CASRPGQEYNEQFF

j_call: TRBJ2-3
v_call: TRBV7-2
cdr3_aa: CASSLELAGGQYF

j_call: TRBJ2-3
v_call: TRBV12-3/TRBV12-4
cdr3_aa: CASTSVGTDTQYF

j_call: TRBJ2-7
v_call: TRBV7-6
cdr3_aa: CASSTGLAGDEQYF

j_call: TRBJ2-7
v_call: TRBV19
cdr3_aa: CASSLDGGGYEQYF

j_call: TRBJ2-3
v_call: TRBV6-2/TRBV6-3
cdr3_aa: CASSYSIRGGTDTQYF

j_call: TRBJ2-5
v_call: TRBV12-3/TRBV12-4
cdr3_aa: CASTLGGMRETQYF

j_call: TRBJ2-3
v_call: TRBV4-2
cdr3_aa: CASSQDSAYTDTQYF

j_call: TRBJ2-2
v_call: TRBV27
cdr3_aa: CASSLLLGETNTGELFF

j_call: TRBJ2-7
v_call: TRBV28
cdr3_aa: CASSFTRDSFSYEQYF

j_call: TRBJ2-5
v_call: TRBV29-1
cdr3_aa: CSVVLPFAIQETQYF

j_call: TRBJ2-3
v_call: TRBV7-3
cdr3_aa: CASSFGGAPDTQYF

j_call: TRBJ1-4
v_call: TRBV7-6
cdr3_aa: CASSLGMAQGQGATNEKLFF

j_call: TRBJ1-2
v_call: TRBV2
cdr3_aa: CASSEAAGIDGYTF